The 25 T cell receptor beta chains in this list originate from one sample, sequenced in a study of T cells in Graves' hyperthyroidism and ophthalmopathy. Amplification of TCR beta CDR3 regions used RNA as the template. HTBI primers were used for first-round RT-PCR of the TCR CDR3. TCRdb reprocessed the multiplex PCR reads with MiXCR, giving one entry per CDR3 protein. The sample has under 350,000 distinct CDR3 sequences; about an eighth are singletons. The specimen was blood. The origin of the receptors is a woman between 40 and 55 years old with Graves' ophthalmopathy.

This clonotype was found many times. This sequence joins TRBV7-9 and TRBJ2-7; D might be TRBD1 or TRBD2, each matching 5 bases. V lost 5 bases and J lost 6, with 17 bases in between. Germline CDR1 and CDR2: SEHNR and FQNEAQ (reference sequence). This CDR3 contains 14 residues. For the CDR3, the DNA is TGTGCCAGCAGCGGCCGGGGACCTCGGGGCGAGCAGTACTTC. It is translated as CASSGRGPRGEQYF.

Note on this clonotype: This may be a read error: a much more frequent sequence differs by one nucleotide. The V gene is TRBV3-1, the J gene TRBJ2-1; D is possibly TRBD1 or TRBD2 (5 bases each). V was clipped by 3 bases and J by 8 bases, with 14 bases between them. The CDR3 loop spans 14 amino acids. CDR1 and CDR2 (germline): LGHDT, YNNKEL (reference sequence). CDR3 amino acids: CASSHQSRDDEQFF. DNA of the CDR3: TGTGCCAGCAGCCATCAAAGCCGGGACGATGAGCAGTTCTTC.

This chain connects TRBV7-9 to TRBJ2-1; D remains unclear. Germline CDR1 and CDR2: SEHNR and FQNEAQ (reference sequence). CDR3 length: 14 residues. Trimming took off 3 bases at V and 0 bases at J, with 6 bases between the two ends. The CDR3 sequence: CASSLPYSYNEQFF. The CDR3 region has the DNA TGTGCCAGCAGCTTGCCGTACTCCTACAATGAGCAGTTCTTC.

This clonotype occurred a few times. The V gene is TRBV5-4, the J gene TRBJ2-3; D call uncertain. CDR1 is SGHNT and CDR2 is YYREEE in the germline V gene (reference sequence). V lost 6 bases and J 4 bases, leaving 12 bases between the germline ends. This CDR3 has 13 amino acids. CDR3 loop: CASNGRFADTQYF. The CDR3 DNA is TGTGCCAGCAACGGCCGTTTCGCAGATACGCAGTATTTT. The variable domain in full, with the rest retrieved from reference TRBV5-4 and TRBJ2-3, is ETGVTQSPTHLIKTRGQQVTLRCSSQSGHNTVSWYQQALGQGPQFIFQYYREEENGRGNFPPRFSGLQFPNYSSELNVNALELDDSALYLCASNGRFADTQYFGPGTRLTVL.

J is TRBJ2-5 and V is TRBV10-1, with 8 bases lining up with TRBD2. The CDR3 extends over 13 amino acids. CDR1 and CDR2 from the germline V gene are WNHNN and SYGVQD (reference sequence). With V trimmed by 3 bases and J by 10 bases, 7 bases remained unmatched. DNA for the CDR3: TGCGCCAGCAGTGATTTCTCAGCGGGGGACCAGTACTTC. This codes for CASSDFSAGDQYF.

Worth noting for this clonotype: A much larger clone differs from this one at a single base, so this may be a read error. The chain uses TRBV27 and TRBJ1-1; no clear D. Germline V gene data show CDR1 as MNHEY and CDR2 as SMNVEV (reference sequence). The CDR3 extends over 12 amino acids. Trimming pared 5 bases from V and 11 bases from J, leaving 15 bases between. The CDR3 protein is CASSPYGSGAFF. DNA for the CDR3: TGTGCCAGCAGTCCATACGGAAGCGGGGCTTTCTTT.

This clonotype was observed at least ten times. The rearrangement links TRBV29-1 to TRBJ2-7, with 8 bases matching TRBD1. The J segment lost 4 bases and the V segment lost 5 bases, leaving 1 base of the junction unmatched. Germline V gives CDR1 SQVTM, CDR2 ANQGSEA. The CDR3 sequence is 11 residues long. The CDR3 nucleotides are TGCAGCGTTCGGGACAGGTACGAGCAGTACTTC. Translation gives CSVRDRYEQYF.

This clonotype was detected ten times or more. V usage is TRBV7-9 and J usage is TRBJ1-2; D gene unclear. The CDR3 consists of 12 residues. Germline CDR1 and CDR2: SEHNR and FQNEAQ (reference sequence). V was trimmed by 5 bases and J by 2 bases, leaving 6 bases between them. The CDR3 is CASSASNYGYTF. CDR3 sequence (DNA): TGTGCCAGCAGCGCCTCAAACTATGGCTACACCTTC.

At least ten counts were recorded for this clonotype. The J gene is TRBJ2-1, the V gene TRBV6-1, with unresolved D. The CDR3 sequence is 12 residues long. Germline V gene data show CDR1 as MNHNS and CDR2 as SASEGT. The V end lost 6 bases, the J end lost 8 bases, and 11 bases lay between the germline ends. CDR3 nucleotide sequence: TGTGCCAGCAGCCAGAGTCAGCATGAGCAGTTCTTC. Translation gives CASSQSQHEQFF.

This clonotype was counted at least ten times. The CDR3 sequence is CASSPTGGNKNTEAFF. As DNA, the CDR3 is TGTGCCAGCTCACCAACCGGAGGCAACAAGAACACTGAAGCTTTCTTT. The chain recombines TRBV18 with TRBJ1-1; no reliable D call. This CDR3 is 16 amino acids long. Trimming cost V 2 bases and J 1 base, with 14 bases left between them. Germline assignment: CDR1 KGHSH and CDR2 LQKENI.

The chain has TRBV2 and TRBJ1-5; D gene ambiguous. V lost 6 bases to trimming and J lost 4 bases, with 16 bases between them. The length of the CDR3 is 15 residues. In germline, CDR1 is SNHLY, CDR2 FYNNEI. CDR3 bases: TGTGCCAGCAGGCAGTACGACAAGTTTAATCAGCCCCAGCATTTT. Translation: CASRQYDKFNQPQHF.

This clonotype was recorded many times. This chain connects TRBV28 to TRBJ2-1; 10 bases match TRBD2. V shed 6 bases, J shed 3 bases, and the junction held 5 bases outside the gene matches. Germline values: CDR1 MDHEN, CDR2 SYDVKM. The CDR3 spans 15 residues. The CDR3 nucleotides are TGTGCCAGCAGGGGACTAGCGTTGTACTACAATGAGCAGTTCTTC. Translating gives CASRGLALYYNEQFF.

This clonotype was detected ten times or more. V and J are TRBV2 and TRBJ1-1; 9 bases are shared with TRBD1. V lost 6 bases to trimming and J lost 9 bases; unmatched junction nucleotides: 11. The CDR3 spans 14 residues. Germline values: CDR1 SNHLY, CDR2 FYNNEI. The CDR3 spells CASSLTGQGLQAFF. The CDR3 region has the DNA TGTGCCAGCAGCCTAACCGGACAGGGGCTGCAAGCTTTCTTT. Based on the CDR3 plus reference TRBV2 and TRBJ1-1, the full variable domain is EPEVTQTPSHQVTQMGQEVILRCVPISNHLYFYWYRQILGQKVEFLVSFYNNEISEKSEIFDDQFSVERPDGSNFTLKIRSTKLEDSAMYFCASSLTGQGLQAFFGQGTRLTVV.

This clonotype was counted ten times or more. The chain joins TRBV11-1 to TRBJ2-1; D uncertain. Trimming stripped 1 base from V and 11 bases from J, with 18 bases between. Germline V gives CDR1 SGHAT, CDR2 FQDESV (reference sequence). The CDR3 extends over 15 amino acids. The CDR3 DNA reads TGTGCCAGCAGCTTAGACGGACCGCCCGGGCAAAAGCAGTTCTTC. Protein sequence: CASSLDGPPGQKQFF.

The rearrangement uses TRBV12-3 or TRBV12-4 and TRBJ1-2; D not resolved. CDR3 length equals 14 residues. Trimming removed 5 bases at V and 10 bases at J, with 20 bases between. The CDR3 reads CASSRVGEFRLYTF. The CDR3 region has the DNA TGTGCCAGCAGTCGCGTCGGGGAGTTTCGGCTCTACACCTTC.

The chain employs TRBV24-1 and TRBJ2-3; D uncertain. The CDR3 length is 12 residues. Germline V CDR1 and CDR2: KGHDR, SFDVKD. Trimming took 5 bases from V and 7 from J, leaving 9 bases between them. The CDR3 nucleotides are TGTGCCACCAGTGTTAATCTCAATACGCAGTATTTT. Its translation is CATSVNLNTQYF.

This chain links TRBV30 with TRBJ2-5; 8 positions match TRBD1. The CDR3 length is 13 residues. The germline V gene encodes CDR1 GTSNPN and CDR2 SVGIG (reference sequence). V lost 4 bases to trimming and J lost 7 bases; unmatched junction nucleotides: 8. CDR3 residues: CAWTQGAPVTQYF. Here the CDR3 DNA reads TGTGCCTGGACCCAGGGGGCGCCTGTGACCCAGTACTTC.

This clonotype has ten or more counts. The rearrangement joins TRBV20-1 to TRBJ2-3; no reliable D call. This CDR3 comprises 15 residues. Trimming shortened V by 0 bases and J by 8 bases, and 18 bases separated the two germline ends. CDR1 and CDR2 from the germline V gene are DFQATT and SNEGSKA (reference sequence). CDR3 region: CSARDPGRVWGTQYF. The CDR3 DNA reads TGCAGTGCTAGAGATCCAGGCCGCGTCTGGGGTACGCAGTATTTT.

This clonotype was detected only a few times. This sequence joins TRBV19 and TRBJ1-5; no clear D gene. V lost 3 bases to trimming and J lost 0 bases, with 6 bases between them. CDR1 LNHDA and CDR2 SQIVND come from the germline V gene (reference sequence). The CDR3 consists of 14 residues. The CDR3 region has the DNA TGTGCCAGTAGTATTCAGAGTAGCAATCAGCCCCAGCATTTT. This codes for CASSIQSSNQPQHF.

There are a few counts of this clonotype. The V gene is TRBV20-1, the J gene TRBJ2-1; D could derive from TRBD1 or TRBD2 (5 bases each). CDR1 is DFQATT and CDR2 is SNEGSKA in the germline V gene (reference sequence). Between the trimmed V and J ends, which lost 1 base and 4 bases, there was a span of 20 bases. This CDR3 spans 17 amino acids. CDR3 nucleotide sequence: TGCAGTGCTAGAGTCGTACGCTTGGGGGAGAGGTACAATGAGCAGTTCTTC. Translation gives CSARVVRLGERYNEQFF.

This clonotype has a handful of counts. Germline is not matched at one junction end, which may reflect a read error. J is TRBJ2-3 and V is TRBV7-9; D might be TRBD1 (6 bases). The CDR3 loop spans 17 amino acids. In germline, CDR1 is SEHNR, CDR2 FQNEAQ (reference sequence). The CDR3 region is CAGSLEGRDKSTDTQYF. Written as DNA, the CDR3 is TGTGCCGGCAGCTTAGAGGGACGGGACAAGAGCACAGATACGCAGTATTTT.

This clonotype occurred a few times. This chain connects TRBV20-1 to TRBJ1-2; unclear D gene. Between the trimmed V and J ends, which lost 5 bases and 3 bases, there was a span of 10 bases. The CDR3 is 12 residues long. Germline lookup yields CDR1 DFQATT and CDR2 SNEGSKA (reference sequence). CDR3: CSALGPYYGYTF. DNA of the CDR3: TGCAGTGCTCTAGGTCCCTACTATGGCTACACCTTC.

This clonotype has more than one count but fewer than ten. The V and J genes are TRBV20-1 and TRBJ1-1, with D unresolved. CDR1 is DFQATT and CDR2 is SNEGSKA in the germline V gene (reference sequence). Trimming shortened V by 0 bases and J by 0 bases, and 5 bases separated the two germline ends. CDR3 length: 13 amino acids. CDR3 nucleotides: TGCAGTGCTAGAGAGGACCTGAACACTGAAGCTTTCTTT. This gives the protein CSAREDLNTEAFF.

This clonotype was counted only a few times. This chain links TRBV5-5 with TRBJ2-3; D not certain. V lost 4 bases and J lost 2, with 17 bases in between. The CDR3 is 16 amino acids. Germline-derived CDR1 and CDR2 are SGHKS and YYEKEE (reference sequence). DNA for the CDR3: TGTGCCAGCAGCCCTGGTAGCAGAGGATCCACAGATACGCAGTATTTT. Translation gives CASSPGSRGSTDTQYF.

The CDR3 DNA follows: TGTGCCAGCAGCCCCCTAGCGGGGGGGGCCGGGGCCAACGTCCTGACTTTC. It codes for CASSPLAGGAGANVLTF. The chain carries TRBV7-8 and TRBJ2-6; TRBD2 agrees at 12 bases. CDR1 and CDR2 (germline): SGHVS, FQNEAQ. CDR3 length: 17 amino acids. The V segment lost 5 bases and the J segment 4 bases; nucleotides outside the gene matches: 6.